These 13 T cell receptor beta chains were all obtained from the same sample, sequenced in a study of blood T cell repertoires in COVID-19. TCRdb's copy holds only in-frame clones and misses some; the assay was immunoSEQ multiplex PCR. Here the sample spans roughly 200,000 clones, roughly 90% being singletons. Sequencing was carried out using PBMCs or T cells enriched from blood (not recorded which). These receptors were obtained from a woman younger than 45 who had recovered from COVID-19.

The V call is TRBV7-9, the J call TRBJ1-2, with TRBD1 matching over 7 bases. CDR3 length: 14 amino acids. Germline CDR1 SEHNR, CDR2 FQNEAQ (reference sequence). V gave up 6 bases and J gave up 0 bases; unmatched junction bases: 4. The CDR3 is CASSRTGSNYGYTF. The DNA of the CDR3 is TGTGCCAGCAGTAGGACAGGCTCTAACTATGGCTACACCTTC.

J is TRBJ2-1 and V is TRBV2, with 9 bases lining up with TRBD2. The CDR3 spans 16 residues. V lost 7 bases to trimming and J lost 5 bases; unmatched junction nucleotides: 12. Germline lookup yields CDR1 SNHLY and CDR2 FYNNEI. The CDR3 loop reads CASTPARTSVNNEQFF. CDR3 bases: TGTGCCAGCACCCCTGCGCGGACTAGCGTGAACAATGAGCAGTTCTTC.

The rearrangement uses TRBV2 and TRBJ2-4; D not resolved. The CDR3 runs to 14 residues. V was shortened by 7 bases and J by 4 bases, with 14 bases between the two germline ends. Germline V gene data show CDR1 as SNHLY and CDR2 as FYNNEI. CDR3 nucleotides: TGTGCCAGCATAGATGGGCGTGGTAAAAACATTCAGTACTTC. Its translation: CASIDGRGKNIQYF. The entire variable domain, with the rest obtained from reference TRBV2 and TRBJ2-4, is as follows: EPEVTQTPSHQVTQMGQEVILRCVPISNHLYFYWYRQILGQKVEFLVSFYNNEISEKSEIFDDQFSVERPDGSNFTLKIRSTKLEDSAMYFCASIDGRGKNIQYFGAGTRLSVL.

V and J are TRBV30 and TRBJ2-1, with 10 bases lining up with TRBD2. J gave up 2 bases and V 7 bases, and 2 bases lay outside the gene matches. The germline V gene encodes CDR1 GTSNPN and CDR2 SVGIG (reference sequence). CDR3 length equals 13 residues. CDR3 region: CASSGSAYNEQFF. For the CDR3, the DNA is TGTGCCTCTAGCGGGAGCGCCTACAATGAGCAGTTCTTC.

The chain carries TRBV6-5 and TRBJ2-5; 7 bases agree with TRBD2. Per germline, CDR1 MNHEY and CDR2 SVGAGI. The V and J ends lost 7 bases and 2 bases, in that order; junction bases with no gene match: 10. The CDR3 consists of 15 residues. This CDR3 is CASTTSVWGQETQYF. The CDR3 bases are TGTGCCAGCACTACTAGCGTCTGGGGACAAGAGACCCAGTACTTC.

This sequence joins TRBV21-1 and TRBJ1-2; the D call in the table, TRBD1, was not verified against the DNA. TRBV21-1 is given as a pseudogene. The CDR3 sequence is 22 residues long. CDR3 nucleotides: TGTGCCAGCAGCAAAATAATCTCCCGGTTTCCAGATAGACAGACAACTAACTATGGCTACACCTTC. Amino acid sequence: CASSKIISRFPDRQTTNYGYTF.

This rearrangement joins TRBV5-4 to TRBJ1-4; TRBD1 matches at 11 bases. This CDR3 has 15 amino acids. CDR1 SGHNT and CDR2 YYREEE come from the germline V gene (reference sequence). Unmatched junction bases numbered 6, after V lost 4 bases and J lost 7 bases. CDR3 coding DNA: TGTGCCAGCAGCACCGGACAGGGGGCGGGTGAAAAACTGTTTTTT. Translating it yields CASSTGQGAGEKLFF.

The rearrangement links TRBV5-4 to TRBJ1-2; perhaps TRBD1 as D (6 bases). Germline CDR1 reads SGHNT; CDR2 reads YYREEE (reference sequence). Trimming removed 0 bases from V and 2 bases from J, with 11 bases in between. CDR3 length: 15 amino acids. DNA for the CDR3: TGTGCCAGCAGCTTGGGGGGGGGCGACAACTATGGCTACACCTTC. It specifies CASSLGGGDNYGYTF.

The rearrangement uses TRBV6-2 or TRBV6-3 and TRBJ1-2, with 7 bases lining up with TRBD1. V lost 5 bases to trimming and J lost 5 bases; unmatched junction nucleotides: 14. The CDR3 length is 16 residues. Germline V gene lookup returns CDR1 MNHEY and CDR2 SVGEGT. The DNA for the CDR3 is TGTGCCAGCAGTACCGTCCCGGGACAGAGTCCTTATGGCTACACCTTC. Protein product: CASSTVPGQSPYGYTF.

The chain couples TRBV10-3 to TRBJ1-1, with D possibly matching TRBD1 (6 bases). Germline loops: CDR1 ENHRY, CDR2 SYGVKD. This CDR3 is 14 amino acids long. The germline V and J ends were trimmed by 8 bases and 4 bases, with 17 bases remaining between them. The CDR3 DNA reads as TGTGCCATCGGACAGACAGGTATTCGCACTGAAGCTTTCTTT. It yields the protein CAIGQTGIRTEAFF.

Written as DNA, the CDR3 is TGTGCCAGCAGTTACTCGCCAGGACAGCCCTACGAGCAGTACTTC. This translates into CASSYSPGQPYEQYF. The J gene is TRBJ2-7, the V gene TRBV6-5; maybe TRBD1 (6 bases). Germline V lookup: CDR1 MNHEY, CDR2 SVGAGI. The V gene lost 0 bases and the J gene lost 2 bases, with 11 bases spanning the gap. The CDR3 covers 15 residues.

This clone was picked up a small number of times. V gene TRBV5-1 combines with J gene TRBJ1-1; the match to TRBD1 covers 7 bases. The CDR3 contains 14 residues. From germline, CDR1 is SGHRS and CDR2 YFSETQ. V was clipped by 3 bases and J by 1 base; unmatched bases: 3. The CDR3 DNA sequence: TGCGCCAGCAGCTCGGGACAGTCGAACACTGAAGCTTTCTTT. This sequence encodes CASSSGQSNTEAFF. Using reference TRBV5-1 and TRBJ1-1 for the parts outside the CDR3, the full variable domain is KAGVTQTPRYLIKTRGQQVTLSCSPISGHRSVSWYQQTPGQGLQFLFEYFSETQRNKGNFPGRFSGRQFSNSRSEMNVSTLELGDSALYLCASSSGQSNTEAFFGQGTRLTVV.

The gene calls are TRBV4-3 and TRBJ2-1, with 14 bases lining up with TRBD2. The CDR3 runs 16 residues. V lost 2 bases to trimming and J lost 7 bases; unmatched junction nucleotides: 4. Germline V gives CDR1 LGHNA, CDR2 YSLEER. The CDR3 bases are TGCGCCAGCAGCCAACCCGGGACTAGCGGGAGAAATGAGCAGTTCTTC. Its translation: CASSQPGTSGRNEQFF.